Listed here are 28 T cell receptor beta chains from one sample, sequenced in a study of T cells in narcolepsy. Libraries were prepared by immunoSEQ multiplex PCR; TCRdb keeps only in-frame clonotypes and omits some of them. The sample contains nearly 25,000 clones, 55% to 80% of which appear only once. The specimen sequenced was memory (CD45RA-) CD4+ T cells from blood. The receptor set was obtained from a human donor in good health.

V usage is TRBV5-1 and J usage is TRBJ2-5, with 7 nucleotides matching TRBD1. Germline V gene data show CDR1 as SGHRS and CDR2 as YFSETQ. The CDR3 spans 15 residues. V lost 5 bases to trimming and J lost 3 bases; unmatched junction nucleotides: 10. DNA of the CDR3: TGCGCCAGCAGACCGTCAGGGACAGCTAAAGAGACCCAGTACTTC. Translation gives CASRPSGTAKETQYF. Filled out from reference TRBV5-1 and TRBJ2-5, the complete variable domain reads KAGVTQTPRYLIKTRGQQVTLSCSPISGHRSVSWYQQTPGQGLQFLFEYFSETQRNKGNFPGRFSGRQFSNSRSEMNVSTLELGDSALYLCASRPSGTAKETQYFGPGTRLLVL.

The chain carries TRBV27 and TRBJ2-3, with 10 bases lining up with TRBD1. CDR3 length equals 15 residues. Unmatched junction bases numbered 8, after V lost 5 bases and J lost 6 bases. CDR1 and CDR2 from the germline V gene are MNHEY and SMNVEV (reference sequence). The CDR3 coding sequence is TGTGCCAGCAGTATCGACAGGGGGCGGAGGGATACGCAGTATTTT. It translates to CASSIDRGRRDTQYF.

This clone was seen only once. The chain couples TRBV6-1 to TRBJ1-5; D is ambiguous. Trimming cost V 2 bases and J 2 bases, with 16 bases left between them. The germline CDR1 and CDR2 sequences are MNHNS and SASEGT. The CDR3 contains 17 residues. The CDR3 sequence: CASSERLAGQGNQPQHF. CDR3 sequence (DNA): TGTGCCAGCAGTGAACGTTTAGCCGGGCAAGGCAATCAGCCCCAGCATTTT.

The V and J genes are TRBV30 and TRBJ1-2, with no clear D. This CDR3 spans 13 amino acids. CDR1 and CDR2 from the germline V gene are GTSNPN and SVGIG (reference sequence). V dropped 0 bases and J dropped 5 bases, with 10 bases sitting between them. CDR3 sequence (DNA): TGTGCCTGGAGTGTGGACGGGTTATATGGCTACACCTTC. Translation: CAWSVDGLYGYTF.

This clone was counted a few times. Other DNA sequences within the sample encode an identical CDR3. V gene TRBV28 combines with J gene TRBJ2-3; no firm D call. The CDR3 is 11 residues long. V lost 5 bases to trimming and J lost 4 bases, with 4 bases between them. The V gene's germline CDR1 is MDHEN and CDR2 SYDVKM. The CDR3 protein is CASSRSDTQYF. The CDR3 region has the DNA TGTGCCAGCAGTCGGTCAGATACGCAGTATTTT.

This chain links TRBV27 with TRBJ2-3; 12 bases are shared with TRBD2. The germline V gene encodes CDR1 MNHEY and CDR2 SMNVEV (reference sequence). With V trimmed by 1 base and J by 4 bases, 9 bases remained unmatched. This CDR3 is built from 18 residues. DNA of the CDR3: TGTGCCAGCAGTTTATATCTAGCGGGAGGGAATCTGGCAGATACGCAGTATTTT. It is translated as CASSLYLAGGNLADTQYF.

The chain employs TRBV19 and TRBJ2-6, with 7 bases that match TRBD2. The CDR3 loop spans 15 amino acids. CDR1 is LNHDA, CDR2 SQIVND, per germline (reference sequence). V gave up 7 bases and J gave up 2 bases; unmatched junction bases: 5. CDR3 in amino acids: CASKVREAGANVLTF. DNA of the CDR3: TGTGCCAGTAAAGTACGGGAGGCTGGGGCCAACGTCCTGACTTTC.

The V and J genes are TRBV30 and TRBJ1-2; the D gene is possibly TRBD1 (5 bases). Trimming stripped 3 bases from V and 4 bases from J, with 9 bases between. CDR1 is GTSNPN and CDR2 is SVGIG in the germline V gene (reference sequence). The CDR3 covers 12 residues. The CDR3 sequence: CAWSTGAYGYTF. CDR3 DNA sequence: TGTGCCTGGAGCACAGGAGCCTATGGCTACACCTTC.

The V call is TRBV28, the J call TRBJ1-2; D unclear. V was cut by 6 bases and J by 1 base, with 12 bases left in between. This CDR3 is 14 amino acids long. The germline gives CDR1 MDHEN, CDR2 SYDVKM. The DNA for the CDR3 is TGTGCCAGCAGCGATGCTGGGATTAACTATGGCTACACCTTC. It specifies CASSDAGINYGYTF.

This clone was recorded a few times. This chain joins TRBV2 and TRBJ2-1, with 14 bases aligning to TRBD2. The CDR3 has 17 amino acids. Germline V gives CDR1 SNHLY, CDR2 FYNNEI. The ends lost 5 bases at V and 4 bases at J; junction bases unmatched: 7. The CDR3 coding sequence is TGTGCCAGCAGTTTCTCGGGACTAGCGGGAGTATACAATGAGCAGTTCTTC. Amino acid sequence: CASSFSGLAGVYNEQFF.

This chain joins TRBV2 and TRBJ1-5; 8 positions agree with TRBD1. The CDR3 is 15 residues long. Germline CDR1 SNHLY, CDR2 FYNNEI. V shed 6 bases, J shed 2 bases, and the junction held 6 bases outside the gene matches. The DNA of the CDR3 is TGTGCCAGCAGGGGCCTGACAGGGGGCAATCAGCCCCAGCATTTT. Protein sequence: CASRGLTGGNQPQHF.

The chain has TRBV5-1 and TRBJ1-5; 7 positions agree with TRBD1. CDR3 length equals 14 residues. J was trimmed by 4 bases and V by 3 bases; bases with no gene match: 4. CDR1 and CDR2 from the germline V gene are SGHRS and YFSETQ. The CDR3 region has the DNA TGCGCCAGCAGCTGGGACAGCCCGAATCAGCCCCAGCATTTT. This sequence encodes CASSWDSPNQPQHF. Together with reference TRBV5-1 and TRBJ1-5, the CDR3 gives the full variable domain: KAGVTQTPRYLIKTRGQQVTLSCSPISGHRSVSWYQQTPGQGLQFLFEYFSETQRNKGNFPGRFSGRQFSNSRSEMNVSTLELGDSALYLCASSWDSPNQPQHFGDGTRLSIL.

This sequence joins TRBV2 and TRBJ2-1, with 8 bases identical to TRBD2. V lost 6 bases to trimming and J lost 6 bases; unmatched junction nucleotides: 4. There are 13 residues in the CDR3. Germline CDR1 reads SNHLY; CDR2 reads FYNNEI. CDR3 region: CASRSGRVNEQFF. The CDR3 nucleotides read TGTGCCAGCAGGTCCGGGAGGGTCAATGAGCAGTTCTTC.

J is TRBJ1-4 and V is TRBV7-9; TRBD1 agrees at 7 bases. Germline trimming cut 5 bases from V and 6 bases from J; bases unmatched to any gene: 9. Germline V CDR1 and CDR2: SEHNR, FQNEAQ (reference sequence). The CDR3 runs to 15 residues. The CDR3 spells CASSPGDSDHEKLFF. The DNA for the CDR3 is TGTGCCAGCAGCCCTGGGGACAGTGATCATGAAAAACTGTTTTTT.

The V and J genes are TRBV11-3 and TRBJ2-1, with D perhaps TRBD2 (5 bases). The ends were cut back, 5 bases at V and 7 bases at J, with 15 bases in the middle. CDR1 and CDR2 (germline): SGHNT, YENEEA. The CDR3 contains 14 residues. The CDR3 nucleotides read TGTGCCAGCAGCGTGACTATAGCTGGAAATGAGCAGTTCTTC. Protein: CASSVTIAGNEQFF. Variable domain in full (rest from reference TRBV11-3 and TRBJ2-1): EAGVVQSPRYKIIEKKQPVAFWCNPISGHNTLYWYLQNLGQGPELLIRYENEEAVDDSQLPKDRFSAERLKGVDSTLKIQPAELGDSAVYLCASSVTIAGNEQFFGPGTRLTVL.

This clone appeared a few times. V usage is TRBV28 and J usage is TRBJ1-5; D uncertain. Per the germline V gene, CDR1 is MDHEN and CDR2 is SYDVKM. Trimming removed 5 bases from V and 2 bases from J, with 10 bases in between. The CDR3 totals 14 residues. CDR3 sequence: CASSVGYGNQPQHF. CDR3 sequence (DNA): TGTGCCAGCAGTGTCGGGTATGGCAATCAGCCCCAGCATTTT.

In its sample, this clone was seen a few times. The chain recombines TRBV7-9 with TRBJ2-7, with 7 bases aligning to TRBD2. The CDR3 extends over 18 amino acids. CDR1 is SEHNR, CDR2 FQNEAQ, per germline (reference sequence). J was trimmed by 5 bases and V by 5 bases; bases with no gene match: 21. CDR3 protein: CASSLGGGRRAAINEQYF. CDR3 DNA: TGTGCCAGCAGCCTAGGCGGGGGAAGGAGGGCCGCTATAAACGAGCAGTACTTC.

This chain connects TRBV19 to TRBJ1-1; D not resolved. The CDR3 has 13 amino acids. The germline V gene encodes CDR1 LNHDA and CDR2 SQIVND (reference sequence). Trimming pared 9 bases from V and 3 bases from J, leaving 14 bases between. The CDR3 DNA reads as TGTGCCAGAGTGAGCCGTCAGGACACTGAAGCTTTCTTT. It specifies CARVSRQDTEAFF.

The CDR3 reads CSARIANEQFF. The CDR3 DNA is TGCAGTGCTAGAATCGCTAATGAGCAGTTCTTC. This chain links TRBV20-1 with TRBJ2-1; D unclear. This CDR3 comprises 11 residues. Germline V gene sequence: CDR1 DFQATT, CDR2 SNEGSKA (reference sequence). The V and J ends lost 2 bases and 7 bases respectively, with 6 bases between them.

V and J are TRBV11-2 and TRBJ2-7; 10 nucleotides align to TRBD2. Germline V gene data show CDR1 as SGHAT and CDR2 as FQNNGV. V dropped 2 bases and J dropped 5; count of bases not matched to a gene: 6. This CDR3 comprises 15 residues. In DNA, the CDR3 is TGTGCCAGCAGCTTACAGGGACTAGCGACCAACGAGCAGTACTTC. It translates to CASSLQGLATNEQYF.

The chain couples TRBV6-5 to TRBJ2-5; TRBD2 aligns across 8 bases. The germline CDR1 and CDR2 sequences are MNHEY and SVGAGI. This CDR3 region has 11 residues. V was pared by 5 bases and J by 9 bases, with 2 bases of the junction left unmatched. In nucleotides, the CDR3 is TGTGCCAGCAGTCTCGGGGGGGCCCAGTACTTC. This codes for CASSLGGAQYF.

This clone was detected a few times. As DNA, the CDR3 is TGTGCCAGCAGCTACCGGGACAGGGTTGGAAACACCATATATTTT. This codes for CASSYRDRVGNTIYF. The rearrangement links TRBV5-6 to TRBJ1-3; 9 bases fit TRBD1. V was clipped by 3 bases and J by 3 bases; unmatched bases: 4. This CDR3 region has 15 residues. Germline V CDR1 and CDR2: SGHDT, YYEEEE.

The chain couples TRBV28 to TRBJ2-3; possibly TRBD2 for D (5 bases). Deletions cut 5 bases from V and 2 bases from J, with 11 bases between. CDR3 size: 14 residues. The germline V gene has CDR1 MDHEN and CDR2 SYDVKM. The CDR3: CASSVRGYTDTQYF. The CDR3 DNA is TGTGCCAGCAGTGTCAGAGGGTACACAGATACGCAGTATTTT.

This clone appeared a single time. J is TRBJ1-5 and V is TRBV10-3; TRBD1 aligns across 9 bases. V lost 5 bases, J lost 5 bases, and 1 base stayed unmatched. The CDR3 extends over 13 amino acids. Germline V gene lookup returns CDR1 ENHRY and CDR2 SYGVKD. CDR3 nucleotides: TGTGCCATCAGTAGGACAGGGGATCAGCCCCAGCATTTT. It specifies CAISRTGDQPQHF.

This clone was counted a few times. V usage is TRBV27 and J usage is TRBJ2-5; 8 positions match TRBD1. The CDR3 is made up of 14 amino acids. With V trimmed by 3 bases and J by 5 bases, 5 bases remained unmatched. The germline V gene encodes CDR1 MNHEY and CDR2 SMNVEV (reference sequence). CDR3 sequence: CASSFGTGYETQYF. The CDR3 coding sequence is TGTGCCAGCAGTTTTGGGACAGGATATGAGACCCAGTACTTC.

The chain joins TRBV9 to TRBJ1-3; D unresolved. The V end was cut by 0 bases, the J end by 2 bases, with 6 bases between. The germline CDR1 and CDR2 sequences are SGDLS and YYNGEE. The CDR3 runs 14 residues. CDR3 nucleotides: TGTGCCAGCAGCGTAGACGGGGCTGGAAACACCATATATTTT. Translation: CASSVDGAGNTIYF.

The chain joins TRBV5-4 to TRBJ2-5; TRBD2 is a possible D gene (6 bases). The germline gives CDR1 SGHNT, CDR2 YYREEE (reference sequence). The CDR3 is 15 amino acids. V was pared by 6 bases and J by 2 bases, with 17 bases between. Here the CDR3 DNA reads TGTGCCAGCACCATCCGCGGAGGGGCTCAAGAGACCCAGTACTTC. Its translation is CASTIRGGAQETQYF.

The CDR3 DNA reads as TGTGCCTGGAGTGCGACAAAGCTCTTAGCGAACACTGAAGCTTTCTTT. Amino acid sequence: CAWSATKLLANTEAFF. This sequence joins TRBV30 and TRBJ1-1; D gene unclear. The CDR3 has 16 amino acids. V lost 1 base and J 1 base, leaving 16 bases between the germline ends. Germline lookup yields CDR1 GTSNPN and CDR2 SVGIG (reference sequence).